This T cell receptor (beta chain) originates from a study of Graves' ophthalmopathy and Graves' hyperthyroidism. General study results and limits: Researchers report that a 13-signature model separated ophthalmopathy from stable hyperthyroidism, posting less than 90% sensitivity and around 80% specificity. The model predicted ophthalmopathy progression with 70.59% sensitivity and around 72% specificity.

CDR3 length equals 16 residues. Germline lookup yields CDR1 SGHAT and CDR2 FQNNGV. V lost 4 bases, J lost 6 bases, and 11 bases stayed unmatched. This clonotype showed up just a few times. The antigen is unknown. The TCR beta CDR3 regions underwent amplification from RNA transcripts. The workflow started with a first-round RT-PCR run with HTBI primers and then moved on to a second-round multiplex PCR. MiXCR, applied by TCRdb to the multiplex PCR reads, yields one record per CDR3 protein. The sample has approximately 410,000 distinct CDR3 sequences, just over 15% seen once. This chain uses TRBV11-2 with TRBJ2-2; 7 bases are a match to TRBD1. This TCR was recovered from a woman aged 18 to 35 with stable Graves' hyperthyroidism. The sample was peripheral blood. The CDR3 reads CASSSHRGVIPGELFF. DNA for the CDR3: TGTGCCAGCAGCTCTCACAGGGGTGTTATTCCCGGGGAGCTGTTTTTT. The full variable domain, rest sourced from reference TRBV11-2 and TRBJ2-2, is EAGVAQSPRYKIIEKRQSVAFWCNPISGHATLYWYQQILGQGPKLLIQFQNNGVVDDSQLPKDRFSAERLKGVDSTLKIQPAKLEDSAVYLCASSSHRGVIPGELFFGEGSRLTVL.